The 10 T cell receptor beta chains presented below share a single source sample, sequenced in a study of T cells in Graves' hyperthyroidism and ophthalmopathy (dated by TCRdb to the late 2010s). Libraries came from multiplex PCR. TCRdb records Illumina HiSeq 2000 as the sequencer. The TCR beta CDR3 regions were amplified from the RNA transcripts. The first round of RT-PCR for the TCR CDR3 was performed with the HTBI primer set and the Qiagen OneStep RT-PCR kit. The raw public reads went through TCRdb reprocessing: fastp at Q25, MiXCR clone calling, in-frame beta chains kept. One record per CDR3 amino acid sequence lists the most common genes and DNA. The sample data list approximately 610,000 distinct CDR3 sequences, and under 15% of these were observed just once. The ten largest clones take up around 4.1% of the sample. The source material was blood. The receptor source for this set is a woman in her 40s with Graves' ophthalmopathy.

This clonotype was detected many times. J is TRBJ2-6 and V is TRBV7-1, with 9 bases lining up with TRBD1. TRBV7-1 is an ORF, with its function uncertain. This CDR3 is 21 amino acids long. Germline trimming cut 3 bases from V and 0 bases from J; bases unmatched to any gene: 15. CDR3 sequence: CASSSPPLTGGYFSGANVLTF. As DNA, the CDR3 is TGTGCCAGCAGCTCCCCACCGTTGACAGGGGGGTATTTCTCTGGGGCCAACGTCCTGACTTTC.

There are many counts of this clonotype. V usage is TRBV2 and J usage is TRBJ2-7; TRBD1 or TRBD2 may be the D gene (6 bases each). This CDR3 contains 14 residues. The V gene's germline CDR1 is SNHLY and CDR2 FYNNEI. Between the trimmed V and J ends, which lost 6 bases and 4 bases, there was a span of 16 bases. The CDR3 is CASRVQGGVYEQYF. Written as DNA, the CDR3 is TGTGCCAGCAGGGTACAGGGAGGTGTTTACGAGCAGTACTTC.

This clonotype was seen many times. J is TRBJ2-7 and V is TRBV25-1; a weak D match, TRBD1 (5 bases). Looked up from germline, CDR1 is MGHDK and CDR2 is SYGVNS. This CDR3 comprises 15 residues. Trimming stripped 2 bases from V and 5 bases from J, with 16 bases between. The CDR3 nucleotides read TGTGCCAGCAGTGAACCAGGGTTTACGACTGACGAGCAGTACTTC. This translates into CASSEPGFTTDEQYF.

This clonotype was picked up many times. The chain recombines TRBV11-2 with TRBJ2-2; 10 nucleotides line up with TRBD1. The CDR3 contains 17 residues. V trimming: 1 base; J trimming: 1 base; junction bases outside the gene matches: 3. Germline V gene lookup returns CDR1 SGHAT and CDR2 FQNNGV. The CDR3 DNA reads TGTGCCAGCAGCTTAGTCGGGACAGGGGAGAACACCGGGGAGCTGTTTTTT. This gives the protein CASSLVGTGENTGELFF.

The V and J genes are TRBV11-2 and TRBJ1-5; the D is unclear. Germline assignment: CDR1 SGHAT and CDR2 FQNNGV. Between the trimmed V and J ends, which lost 2 bases and 8 bases, there was a span of 10 bases. This CDR3 has 13 amino acids. The CDR3 coding sequence is TGTGCCAGCAGCTTATATTCGGGGAAGCCCCAGCATTTT. It translates to CASSLYSGKPQHF.

This clonotype was counted many times. The V call is TRBV5-6, the J call TRBJ1-2; maybe TRBD1 (5 bases). This CDR3 comprises 14 residues. The germline V gene encodes CDR1 SGHDT and CDR2 YYEEEE. V shed 6 bases and J shed 4 bases, with 16 bases lying between them. The CDR3 here is CASTPGRVSYGYTF. The DNA for the CDR3 is TGTGCCAGCACCCCCGGCAGGGTATCCTATGGCTACACCTTC.

V gene TRBV28 combines with J gene TRBJ2-7; the D gene is possibly TRBD1 (5 bases). Trimming stripped 3 bases from V and 0 bases from J, with 12 bases between. Germline CDR1 is MDHEN and CDR2 is SYDVKM. CDR3 size: 15 residues. Here the CDR3 reads CASSFHRPGSYEQYF. The CDR3 DNA follows: TGTGCCAGCAGTTTTCACAGGCCGGGCTCCTACGAGCAGTACTTC.

This clonotype was observed at least ten times. The chain joins TRBV28 to TRBJ2-5, with 11 bases matching TRBD1. The V segment lost 4 bases and the J segment 5 bases; nucleotides outside the gene matches: 12. The CDR3 totals 17 residues. Germline lookup yields CDR1 MDHEN and CDR2 SYDVKM. The CDR3 sequence: CASSSPGQGVTGETQYF. CDR3 sequence (DNA): TGTGCCAGCAGTTCACCGGGACAGGGGGTCACTGGGGAGACCCAGTACTTC.

The chain is built from TRBV28 and TRBJ2-2; D is possibly TRBD2 (5 bases). The CDR3 runs to 14 residues. V was cut by 8 bases and J by 6 bases, with 16 bases left in between. CDR1 is MDHEN, CDR2 SYDVKM, per germline. The CDR3 region is CASFLPAGPGELFF. The CDR3 region has the DNA TGTGCCAGCTTTCTCCCCGCGGGTCCCGGGGAGCTGTTTTTT.

This clonotype was recorded many times. The CDR3 DNA reads TGTGCCAGCAGCAAGGAAGGGAGGACTGAAGCTTTCTTT. Protein: CASSKEGRTEAFF. The chain employs TRBV12-3 or TRBV12-4 and TRBJ1-1; D unresolved. This CDR3 is 13 amino acids long. Trimming stripped 6 bases from V and 5 bases from J, with 13 bases between.